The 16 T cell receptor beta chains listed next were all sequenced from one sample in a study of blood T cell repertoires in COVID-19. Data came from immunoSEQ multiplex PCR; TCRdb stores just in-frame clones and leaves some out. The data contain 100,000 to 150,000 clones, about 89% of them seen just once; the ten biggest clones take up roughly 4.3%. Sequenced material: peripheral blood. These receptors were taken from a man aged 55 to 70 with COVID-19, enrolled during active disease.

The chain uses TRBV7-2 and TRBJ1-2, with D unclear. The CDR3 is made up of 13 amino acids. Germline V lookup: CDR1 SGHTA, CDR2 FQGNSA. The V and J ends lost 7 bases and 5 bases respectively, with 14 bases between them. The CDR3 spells CASKAGGLYGYTF. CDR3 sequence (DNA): TGTGCCAGCAAGGCAGGTGGTTTATATGGCTACACCTTC.

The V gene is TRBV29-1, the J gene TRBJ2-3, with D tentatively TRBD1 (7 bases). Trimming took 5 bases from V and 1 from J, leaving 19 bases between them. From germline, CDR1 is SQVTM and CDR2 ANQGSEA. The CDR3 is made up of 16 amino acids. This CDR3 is CSVTRNRGGGTDTQYF. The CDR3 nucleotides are TGCAGCGTTACCCGAAACAGGGGAGGAGGCACAGATACGCAGTATTTT.

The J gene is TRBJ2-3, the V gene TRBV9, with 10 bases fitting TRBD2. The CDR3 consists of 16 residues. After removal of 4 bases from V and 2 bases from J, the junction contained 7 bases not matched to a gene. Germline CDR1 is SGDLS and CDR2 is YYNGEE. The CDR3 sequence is CASSFRTSGNTDTQYF. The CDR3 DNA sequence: TGTGCCAGCAGCTTCCGGACTAGCGGAAACACAGATACGCAGTATTTT.

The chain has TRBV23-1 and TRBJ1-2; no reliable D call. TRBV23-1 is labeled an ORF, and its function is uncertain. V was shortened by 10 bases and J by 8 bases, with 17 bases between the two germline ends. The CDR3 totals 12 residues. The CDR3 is CATAIPPGGYTF. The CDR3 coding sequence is TGCGCCACAGCAATACCTCCGGGAGGCTACACCTTC.

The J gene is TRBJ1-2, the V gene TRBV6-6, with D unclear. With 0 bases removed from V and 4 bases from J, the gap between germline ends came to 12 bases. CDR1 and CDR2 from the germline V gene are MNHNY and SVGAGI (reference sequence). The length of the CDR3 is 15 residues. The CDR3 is CASSYSKDGVYGYTF. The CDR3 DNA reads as TGTGCCAGCAGTTACTCGAAGGATGGAGTCTATGGCTACACCTTC.

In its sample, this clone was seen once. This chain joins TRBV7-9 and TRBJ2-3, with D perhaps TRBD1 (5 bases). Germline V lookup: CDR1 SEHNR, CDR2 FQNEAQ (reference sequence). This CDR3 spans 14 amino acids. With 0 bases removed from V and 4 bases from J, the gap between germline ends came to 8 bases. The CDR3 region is CASSLAQGADTQYF. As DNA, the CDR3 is TGTGCCAGCAGCTTAGCGCAGGGTGCAGATACGCAGTATTTT. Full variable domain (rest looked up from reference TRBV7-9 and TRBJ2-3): DTGVSQNPRHKITKRGQNVTFRCDPISEHNRLYWYRQTLGQGPEFLTYFQNEAQLEKSRLLSDRFSAERPKGSFSTLEIQRTEQGDSAMYLCASSLAQGADTQYFGPGTRLTVL.

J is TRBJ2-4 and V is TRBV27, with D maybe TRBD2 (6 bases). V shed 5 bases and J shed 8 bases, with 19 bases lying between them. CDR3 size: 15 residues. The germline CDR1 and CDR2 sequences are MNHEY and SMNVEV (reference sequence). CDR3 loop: CASSASSGLGDIQYF. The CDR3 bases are TGTGCCAGCAGTGCCTCGTCGGGACTGGGGGACATTCAGTACTTC.

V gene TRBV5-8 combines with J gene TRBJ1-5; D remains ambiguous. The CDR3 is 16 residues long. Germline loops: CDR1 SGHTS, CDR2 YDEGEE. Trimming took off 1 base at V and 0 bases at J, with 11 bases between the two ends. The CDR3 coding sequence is TGTGCCAGCAGCTTGTGGTTAGCCCATAGCAATCAGCCCCAGCATTTT. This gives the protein CASSLWLAHSNQPQHF. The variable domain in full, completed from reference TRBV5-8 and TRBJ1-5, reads EAGVTQSPTHLIKTRGQQATLRCSPISGHTSVYWYQQALGLGLQFLLWYDEGEERNRGNFPPRFSGRQFPNYSSELNVNALELEDSALYLCASSLWLAHSNQPQHFGDGTRLSIL.

The CDR3 nucleotides read TGTGCCAGCAGCAGGACTAGCGGGGGTGGCTACGAGCAGTACTTC. It codes for CASSRTSGGGYEQYF. The rearrangement links TRBV6-5 to TRBJ2-7, with 13 bases lining up with TRBD2. The CDR3 length is 15 residues. From germline, CDR1 is MNHEY and CDR2 SVGAGI. V was pared by 6 bases and J by 3 bases, with 5 bases of the junction left unmatched.

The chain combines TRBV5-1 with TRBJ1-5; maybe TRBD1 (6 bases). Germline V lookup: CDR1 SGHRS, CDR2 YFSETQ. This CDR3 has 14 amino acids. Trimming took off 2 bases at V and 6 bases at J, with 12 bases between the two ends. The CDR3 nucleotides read TGCGCCAGCAGCTTACAACAGGGCGGTCAGCCCCAGCATTTT. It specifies CASSLQQGGQPQHF.

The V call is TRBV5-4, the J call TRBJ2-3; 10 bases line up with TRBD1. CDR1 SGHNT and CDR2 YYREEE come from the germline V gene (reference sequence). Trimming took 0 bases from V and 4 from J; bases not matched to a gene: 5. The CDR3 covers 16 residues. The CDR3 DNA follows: TGTGCCAGCAGCTTGGAGTGGACAGGGGGGTCAGATACGCAGTATTTT. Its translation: CASSLEWTGGSDTQYF.

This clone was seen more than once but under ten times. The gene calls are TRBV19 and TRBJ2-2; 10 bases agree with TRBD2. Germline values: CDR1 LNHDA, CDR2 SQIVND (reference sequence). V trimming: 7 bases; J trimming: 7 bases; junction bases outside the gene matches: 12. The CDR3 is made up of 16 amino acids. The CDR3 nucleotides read TGTGCCAGTACCCCTGGGAGCGGGGGGGCGAGCGGGGAGCTGTTTTTT. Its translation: CASTPGSGGASGELFF.

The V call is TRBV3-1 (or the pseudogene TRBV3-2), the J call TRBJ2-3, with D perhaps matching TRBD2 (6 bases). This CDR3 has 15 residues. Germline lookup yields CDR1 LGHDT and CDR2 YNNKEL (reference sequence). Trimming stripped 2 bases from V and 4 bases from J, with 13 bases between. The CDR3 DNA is TGTGCCAGCAGCCAACGGGACTCCTCGCCAGATACGCAGTATTTT. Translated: CASSQRDSSPDTQYF.

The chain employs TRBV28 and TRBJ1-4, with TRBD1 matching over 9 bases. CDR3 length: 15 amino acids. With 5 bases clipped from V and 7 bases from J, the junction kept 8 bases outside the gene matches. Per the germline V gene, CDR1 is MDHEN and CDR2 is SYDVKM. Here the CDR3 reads CASSAGTGRGEKLFF. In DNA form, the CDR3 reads TGTGCCAGCAGTGCCGGGACAGGGCGGGGTGAAAAACTGTTTTTT.

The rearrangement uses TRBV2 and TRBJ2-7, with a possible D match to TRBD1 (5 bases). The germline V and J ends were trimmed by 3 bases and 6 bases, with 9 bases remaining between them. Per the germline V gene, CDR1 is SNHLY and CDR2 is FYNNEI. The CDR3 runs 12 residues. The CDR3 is CASSDLGPEQYF. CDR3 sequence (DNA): TGTGCCAGCAGTGATTTGGGGCCCGAGCAGTACTTC.

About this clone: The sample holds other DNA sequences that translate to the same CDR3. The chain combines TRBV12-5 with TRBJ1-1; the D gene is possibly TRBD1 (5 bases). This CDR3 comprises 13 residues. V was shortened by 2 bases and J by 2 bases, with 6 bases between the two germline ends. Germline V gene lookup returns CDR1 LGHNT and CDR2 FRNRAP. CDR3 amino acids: CASGLRGNTEAFF. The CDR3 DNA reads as TGTGCTAGTGGTTTGAGGGGAAACACTGAAGCTTTCTTT.